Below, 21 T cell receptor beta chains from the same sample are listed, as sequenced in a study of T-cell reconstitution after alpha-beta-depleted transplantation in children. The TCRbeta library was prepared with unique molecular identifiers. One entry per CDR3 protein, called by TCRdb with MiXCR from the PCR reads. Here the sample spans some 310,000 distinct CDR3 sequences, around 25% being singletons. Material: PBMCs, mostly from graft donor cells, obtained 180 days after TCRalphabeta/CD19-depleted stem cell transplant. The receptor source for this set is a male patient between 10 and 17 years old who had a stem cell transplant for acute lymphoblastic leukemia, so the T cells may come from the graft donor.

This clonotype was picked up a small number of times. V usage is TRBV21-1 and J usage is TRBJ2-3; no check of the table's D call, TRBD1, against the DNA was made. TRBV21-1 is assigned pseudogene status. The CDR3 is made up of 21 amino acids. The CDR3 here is CASSKVGQGVSTGRQMDTQYF. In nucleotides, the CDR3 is TGTGCCAGCAGCAAAGTTGGGCAAGGGGTGTCGACCGGACGTCAGATGGATACGCAGTATTTT.

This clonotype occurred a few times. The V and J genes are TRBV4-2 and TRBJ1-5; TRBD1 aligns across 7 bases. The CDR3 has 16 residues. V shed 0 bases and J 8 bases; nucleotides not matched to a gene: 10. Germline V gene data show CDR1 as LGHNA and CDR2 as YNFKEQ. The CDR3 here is CASSQEVDRVHKPQHF. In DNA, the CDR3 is TGTGCCAGCAGCCAAGAGGTAGACAGGGTCCATAAGCCCCAGCATTTT.

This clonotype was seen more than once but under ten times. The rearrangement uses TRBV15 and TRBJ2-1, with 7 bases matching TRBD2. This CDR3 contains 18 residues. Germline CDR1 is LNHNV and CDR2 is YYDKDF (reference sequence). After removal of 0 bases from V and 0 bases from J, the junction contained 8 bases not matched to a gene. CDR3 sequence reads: CATSREGGQRDSYNEQFF. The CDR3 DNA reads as TGTGCCACCAGCAGAGAGGGAGGGCAGAGGGACTCCTACAATGAGCAGTTCTTC.

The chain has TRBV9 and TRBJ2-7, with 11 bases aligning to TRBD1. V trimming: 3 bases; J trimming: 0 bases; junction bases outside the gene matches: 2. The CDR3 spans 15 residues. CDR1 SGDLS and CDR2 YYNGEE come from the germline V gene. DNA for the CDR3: TGTGCCAGCAGCGCAGGGACAGGGGGCTCCTACGAGCAGTACTTC. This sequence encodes CASSAGTGGSYEQYF.

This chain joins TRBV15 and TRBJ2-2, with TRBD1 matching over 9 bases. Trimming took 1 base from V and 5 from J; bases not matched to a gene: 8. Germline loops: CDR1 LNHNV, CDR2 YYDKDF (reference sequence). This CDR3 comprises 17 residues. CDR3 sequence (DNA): TGTGCCACCAGCAGAGGGGGTCGGACAGGGGAAACCGGGGAGCTGTTTTTT. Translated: CATSRGGRTGETGELFF.

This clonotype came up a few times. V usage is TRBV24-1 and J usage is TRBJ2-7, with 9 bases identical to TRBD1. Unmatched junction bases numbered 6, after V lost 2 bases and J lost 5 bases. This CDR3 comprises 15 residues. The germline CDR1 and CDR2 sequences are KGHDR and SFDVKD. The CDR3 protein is CATSDSGTGMNEQYF. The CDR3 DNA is TGTGCCACCAGTGATTCAGGGACAGGGATGAACGAGCAGTACTTC.

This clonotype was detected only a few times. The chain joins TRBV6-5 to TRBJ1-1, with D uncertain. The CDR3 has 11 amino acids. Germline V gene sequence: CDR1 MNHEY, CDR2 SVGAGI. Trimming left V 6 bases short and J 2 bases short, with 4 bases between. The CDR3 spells CASRRNTEAFF. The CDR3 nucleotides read TGTGCCAGCAGACGAAACACTGAAGCTTTCTTT.

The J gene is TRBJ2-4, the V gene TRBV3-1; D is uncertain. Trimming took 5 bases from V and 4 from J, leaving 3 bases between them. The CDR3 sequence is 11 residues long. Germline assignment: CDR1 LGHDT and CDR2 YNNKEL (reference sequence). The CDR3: CASSIKNIQYF. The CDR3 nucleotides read TGTGCCAGCAGCATAAAAAACATTCAGTACTTC.

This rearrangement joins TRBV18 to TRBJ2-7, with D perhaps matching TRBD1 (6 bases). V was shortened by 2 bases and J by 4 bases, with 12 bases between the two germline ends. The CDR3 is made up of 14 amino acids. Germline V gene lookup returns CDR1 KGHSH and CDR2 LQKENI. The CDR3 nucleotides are TGTGCCAGCTCACCAGTCGGACAGATGTACGAGCAGTACTTC. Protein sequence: CASSPVGQMYEQYF.

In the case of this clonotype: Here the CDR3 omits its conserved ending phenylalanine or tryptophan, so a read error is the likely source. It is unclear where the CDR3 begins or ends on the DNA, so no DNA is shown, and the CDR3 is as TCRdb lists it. CDR3 region: CASSLSTSVNM. The V and J genes are TRBV11-2 and TRBJ2-1; the table's D call TRBD2 went unverified against the DNA. CDR1 and CDR2 from the germline V gene are SGHAT and FQNNGV. Inclusive of both ends, the CDR3 amounts to 11 amino acids.

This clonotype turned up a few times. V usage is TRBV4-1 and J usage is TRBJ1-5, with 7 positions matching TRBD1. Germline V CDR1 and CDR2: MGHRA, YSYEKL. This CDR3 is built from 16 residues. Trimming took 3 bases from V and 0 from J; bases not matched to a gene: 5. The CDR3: CASSHPQGNSNQPQHF. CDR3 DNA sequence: TGCGCCAGCAGCCACCCACAGGGGAATAGCAATCAGCCCCAGCATTTT.

The CDR3 DNA reads as TGCGCCAGCAGTGCCCCTCAGGGCAGGGAAAACATTCAGTACTTC. Amino acid sequence: CASSAPQGRENIQYF. V and J are TRBV10-1 and TRBJ2-4, with a tentative D call TRBD1 (5 bases). V dropped 4 bases and J dropped 5 bases, with 15 bases sitting between them. CDR3 length: 15 residues. Per the germline V gene, CDR1 is WNHNN and CDR2 is SYGVQD (reference sequence).

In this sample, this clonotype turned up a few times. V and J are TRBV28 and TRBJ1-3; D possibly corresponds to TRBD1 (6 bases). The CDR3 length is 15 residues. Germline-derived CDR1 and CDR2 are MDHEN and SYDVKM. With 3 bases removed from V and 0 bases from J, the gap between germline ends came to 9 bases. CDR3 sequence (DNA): TGTGCCAGCAGTTTTAGGGGGTTCTCTGGAAACACCATATATTTT. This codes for CASSFRGFSGNTIYF. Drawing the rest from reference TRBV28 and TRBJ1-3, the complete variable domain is DVKVTQSSRYLVKRTGEKVFLECVQDMDHENMFWYRQDPGLGLRLIYFSYDVKMKEKGDIPEGYSVSREKKERFSLILESASTNQTSMYLCASSFRGFSGNTIYFGEGSWLTVV.

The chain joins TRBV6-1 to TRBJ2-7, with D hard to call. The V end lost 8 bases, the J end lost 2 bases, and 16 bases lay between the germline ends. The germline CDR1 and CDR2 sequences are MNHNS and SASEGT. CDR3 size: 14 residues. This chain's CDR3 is CASRPGHAAYEQYF. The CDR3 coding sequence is TGTGCCAGCCGCCCGGGCCATGCAGCCTACGAGCAGTACTTC.

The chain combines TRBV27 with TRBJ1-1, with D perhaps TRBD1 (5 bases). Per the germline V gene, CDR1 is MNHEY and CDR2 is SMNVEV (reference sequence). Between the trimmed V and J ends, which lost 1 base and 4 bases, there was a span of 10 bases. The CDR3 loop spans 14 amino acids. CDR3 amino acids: CASSLYGGGTEAFF. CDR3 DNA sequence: TGTGCCAGCAGTTTATATGGGGGGGGCACTGAAGCTTTCTTT.

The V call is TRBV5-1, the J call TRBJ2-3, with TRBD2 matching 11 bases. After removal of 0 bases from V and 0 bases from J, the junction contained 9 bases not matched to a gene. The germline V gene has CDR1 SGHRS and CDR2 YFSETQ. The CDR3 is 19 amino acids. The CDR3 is CASSLVLTSGGLSTDTQYF. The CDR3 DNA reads TGCGCCAGCAGCTTGGTCCTCACTAGCGGGGGCCTTAGCACAGATACGCAGTATTTT.

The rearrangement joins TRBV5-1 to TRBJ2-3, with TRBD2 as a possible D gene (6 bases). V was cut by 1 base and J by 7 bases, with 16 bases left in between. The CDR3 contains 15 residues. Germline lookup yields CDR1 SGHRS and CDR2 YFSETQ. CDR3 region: CASSLPRGSRNTQYF. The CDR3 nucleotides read TGCGCCAGCAGCTTGCCCCGGGGGAGCAGGAATACGCAGTATTTT.

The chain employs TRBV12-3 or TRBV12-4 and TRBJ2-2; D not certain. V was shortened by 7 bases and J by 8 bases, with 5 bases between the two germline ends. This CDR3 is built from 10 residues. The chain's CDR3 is CASKEGELFF. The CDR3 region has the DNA TGTGCCAGCAAGGAGGGGGAGCTGTTTTTT.

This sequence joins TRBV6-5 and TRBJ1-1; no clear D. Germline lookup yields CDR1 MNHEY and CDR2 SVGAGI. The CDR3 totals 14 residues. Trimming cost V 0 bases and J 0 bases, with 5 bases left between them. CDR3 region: CASSYSGVNTEAFF. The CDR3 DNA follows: TGTGCCAGCAGTTACTCCGGGGTGAACACTGAAGCTTTCTTT.

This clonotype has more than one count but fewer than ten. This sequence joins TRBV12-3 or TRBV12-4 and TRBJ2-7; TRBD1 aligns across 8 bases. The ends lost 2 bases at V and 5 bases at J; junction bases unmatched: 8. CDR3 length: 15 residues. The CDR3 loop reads CASSLWTGSVHEQYF. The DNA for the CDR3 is TGTGCCAGCAGTTTATGGACAGGGTCGGTCCACGAGCAGTACTTC.

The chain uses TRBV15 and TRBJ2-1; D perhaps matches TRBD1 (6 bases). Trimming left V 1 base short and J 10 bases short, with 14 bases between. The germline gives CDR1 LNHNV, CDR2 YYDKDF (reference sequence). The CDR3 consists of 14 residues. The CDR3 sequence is CATSRVWDTQEQFF. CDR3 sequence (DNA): TGTGCCACCAGCAGAGTTTGGGACACCCAAGAGCAGTTCTTC.